Following are 10 T cell receptor beta chains from one sample sequenced in a study of T-cell reconstitution after alpha-beta-depleted transplantation in children. The authors prepared the TCRbeta library with unique molecular identifiers. TCRdb redid the calling of the PCR reads with MiXCR, one entry per CDR3 protein. This table holds 60,000 or so distinct CDR3 sequences, 40% to 55% found once. Sequencing was performed on PBMCs, mostly from graft donor cells, taken 360 days after TCRalphabeta/CD19-depleted stem cell transplant. The source is a male patient younger than 18 who had a stem cell transplant for acute lymphoblastic leukemia, so the T cells may come from the graft donor.

The V and J genes are TRBV21-1 and TRBJ2-7; the table's TRBD1 call for D was not verified on the DNA. TRBV21-1 is recorded as a pseudogene. The CDR3 loop spans 20 amino acids. In nucleotides, the CDR3 is TGTGCCAGCAGGGATAAGATCGGGACAGGGACCGACTCGACCTCGGCCGAGCAGTACTTC. This codes for CASRDKIGTGTDSTSAEQYF.

The chain uses TRBV11-2 and TRBJ2-7; weak D call: TRBD2 (5 bases). From germline, CDR1 is SGHAT and CDR2 FQNNGV. The CDR3 consists of 12 residues. The V end lost 1 base, the J end lost 11 bases, and 12 bases lay between the germline ends. The CDR3 region is CASSLGPGKKYF. CDR3 in DNA: TGTGCCAGCAGCTTAGGGCCGGGGAAGAAGTACTTC.

This clonotype occurred a few times. The chain has TRBV2 and TRBJ2-5; the D gene is possibly TRBD1 (5 bases). V lost 7 bases and J 5 bases, leaving 8 bases between the germline ends. Germline V lookup: CDR1 SNHLY, CDR2 FYNNEI. The CDR3 covers 11 residues. Written as DNA, the CDR3 is TGTGCCAGCACAGGGTTCGAGACCCAGTACTTC. This sequence encodes CASTGFETQYF. The variable domain in full, with the rest retrieved from reference TRBV2 and TRBJ2-5, is EPEVTQTPSHQVTQMGQEVILRCVPISNHLYFYWYRQILGQKVEFLVSFYNNEISEKSEIFDDQFSVERPDGSNFTLKIRSTKLEDSAMYFCASTGFETQYFGPGTRLLVL.

This clonotype was observed a few times. V usage is TRBV5-1 and J usage is TRBJ2-7; 7 bases align to TRBD1. Germline V gene data show CDR1 as SGHRS and CDR2 as YFSETQ. CDR3 length: 14 amino acids. The junction had 6 bases not matched to a gene; V was cut back by 3 bases and J by 3 bases. In nucleotides, the CDR3 is TGCGCCAGCAGCTCGGACAGGATGGTCTACGAGCAGTACTTC. Amino acid sequence: CASSSDRMVYEQYF.

The chain links TRBV28 to TRBJ2-3, with D possibly TRBD1 on 6 matching bases. The CDR3 loop spans 14 amino acids. Germline assignment: CDR1 MDHEN and CDR2 SYDVKM. Trimming took off 5 bases at V and 2 bases at J, with 11 bases between the two ends. CDR3 DNA: TGTGCCAGCAGTCCTGTGGGACACACAGATACGCAGTATTTT. Translation: CASSPVGHTDTQYF.

This clonotype turned up a few times. V usage is TRBV12-3 or TRBV12-4 and J usage is TRBJ1-2; D is uncertain. This CDR3 region has 14 residues. V shed 3 bases and J shed 8 bases, with 16 bases lying between them. For the CDR3, the DNA is TGTGCCAGCAGTTTCGAATCCGGAGGGAGAGGCTACACCTTC. It encodes CASSFESGGRGYTF.

In its sample, this clonotype was seen once. The V gene is TRBV20-1, the J gene TRBJ2-3; TRBD1 is a possible D gene (6 bases). V shed 6 bases and J shed 0 bases, with 22 bases lying between them. The CDR3 loop spans 17 amino acids. The germline V gene encodes CDR1 DFQATT and CDR2 SNEGSKA (reference sequence). CDR3 in DNA: TGCAGTGCCTACCAATCCTCCTTGGGACAAAGCACAGATACGCAGTATTTT. This sequence encodes CSAYQSSLGQSTDTQYF.

The chain combines TRBV7-6 with TRBJ2-5, with 8 bases identical to TRBD1. The CDR3 has 12 amino acids. Germline V gene lookup returns CDR1 SGHVS and CDR2 FNYEAQ. Trimming at V came to 8 bases and at J to 4 bases, leaving 3 bases not matched to a gene. CDR3 DNA sequence: TGTGCCAGCGGACAGGGATCAGAGACCCAGTACTTC. Translated: CASGQGSETQYF.

This chain uses TRBV5-5 with TRBJ2-5; D might be TRBD2 (6 bases). The CDR3 spans 15 residues. Trimming left V 1 base short and J 2 bases short, with 12 bases between. Germline CDR1 is SGHKS and CDR2 is YYEKEE (reference sequence). CDR3 region: CASSLMPGLQETQYF. CDR3 DNA: TGTGCCAGCAGCTTGATGCCGGGACTGCAAGAGACCCAGTACTTC.

This chain joins TRBV12-3 or TRBV12-4 and TRBJ2-2, with D tentatively TRBD1 (6 bases). The ends were cut back, 5 bases at V and 1 base at J, with 14 bases in the middle. The CDR3 covers 16 residues. CDR3 sequence (DNA): TGTGCCAGCAGTGGAGAGGGGGACCTGAACACCGGGGAGCTGTTTTTT. This codes for CASSGEGDLNTGELFF.